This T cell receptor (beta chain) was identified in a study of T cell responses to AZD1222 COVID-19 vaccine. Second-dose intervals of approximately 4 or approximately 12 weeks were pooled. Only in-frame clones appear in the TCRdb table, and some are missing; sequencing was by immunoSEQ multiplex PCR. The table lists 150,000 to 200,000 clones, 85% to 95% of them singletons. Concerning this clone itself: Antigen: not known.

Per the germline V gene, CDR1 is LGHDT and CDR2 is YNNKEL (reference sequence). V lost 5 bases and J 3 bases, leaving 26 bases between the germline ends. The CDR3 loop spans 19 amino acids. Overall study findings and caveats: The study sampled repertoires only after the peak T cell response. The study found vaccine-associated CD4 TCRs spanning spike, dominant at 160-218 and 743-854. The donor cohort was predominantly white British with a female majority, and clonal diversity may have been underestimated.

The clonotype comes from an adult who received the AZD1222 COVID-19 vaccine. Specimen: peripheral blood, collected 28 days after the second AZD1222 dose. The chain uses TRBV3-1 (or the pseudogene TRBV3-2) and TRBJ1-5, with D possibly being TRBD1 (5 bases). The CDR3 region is CASSTSTPGRGFTNQPQHF. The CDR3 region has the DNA TGTGCCAGCAGCACATCCACTCCGGGACGGGGCTTTACCAATCAGCCCCAGCATTTT.